The sequence of this T cell receptor (beta chain) was determined in a study of cytomegalovirus exposure and HLA in healthy donors. Study in general: Genotyping of hundreds of donors showed that 80% to 85% belonged to the Caucasian-associated ancestry cluster. Whole-study results and caveats: Researchers reported that a few CMV-associated chains were confirmed in vitro as CMV antigen-specific. It was in a later analysis that TCR association rates were seen to vary by HLA locus, highest for DRB1 and lowest for HLA-C. V- and J-gene trimming of TCR beta was linked (in a later analysis) to a missense DCLRE1C variant.

The length of the CDR3 is 17 residues. Germline V gene data show CDR1 as SGHRS and CDR2 as YFSETQ. V was clipped by 4 bases and J by 2 bases, with 21 bases between them. PCR involved 60 Vbeta and 13 Jbeta primers. Libraries were prepared by immunoSEQ multiplex PCR; TCRdb keeps only in-frame clonotypes and omits some of them. The repertoire includes around 150,000 clones, approximately 76% of them detected once, and roughly 2% sits in the top ten. This clone was detected only a few times. Its cognate antigen is unknown. This TCR was recovered from a female donor in good health and CMV-seronegative. The rearrangement uses TRBV5-1 and TRBJ1-1; D might be TRBD1 (5 bases). The sequencing sample was made of PBMCs. CDR3: CASSPWGGPPSNTEAFF. For the CDR3, the DNA is TGCGCCAGCAGCCCATGGGGGGGTCCGCCTTCAAACACTGAAGCTTTCTTT.